This is a list of T cell receptor beta chains from one sample in a study of human T cells and chemical hapten exposure. TCRdb redid the calling of the RACE reads with MiXCR, one entry per CDR3 protein. The data contain around 34,000 distinct CDR3 sequences, approximately 6.3% of them singletons. The material sequenced was whole blood, taken in connection with sensitization to the hapten diphenylcyclopropenone (DPC). The source is a woman aged 30 to 39 with alopecia areata. Some clones in this sample may be carry-over from other donors' samples. The CDR3 runs from the conserved cysteine through the conserved F or W. The D gene is left open where the match is weak. Rows may omit the clone size; those that give it use once, few, many or a size class.

TRBV7-2	.	TRBJ2-5	TRBD2	CASSFLAGVSQETQYF	TGTGCCAGCAGCTTTTTAGCGGGGGTATCTCAAGAGACCCAGTACTTC
TRBV12-3/TRBV12-4	.	TRBJ2-7	.	CASSSPWGKDGRSYEQYF	TGTGCCAGCAGTTCCCCTTGGGGAAAGGACGGGCGATCCTACGAGCAGTACTTC
TRBV5-1	many	TRBJ2-5	TRBD1	CASSRGQDQETQYF	TGCGCCAGCAGCCGAGGACAGGACCAAGAGACCCAGTACTTC
TRBV12-3/TRBV12-4	.	TRBJ2-7	.	CASSPPGFSASYEQYF	TGTGCCAGCAGTCCGCCGGGGTTTTCAGCCTCCTACGAGCAGTACTTC
TRBV5-1	few	TRBJ1-4	TRBD1	CASSYIGQADEKLFF	TGCGCCAGCAGCTACATAGGACAGGCGGATGAAAAACTGTTTTTT
TRBV4-2	.	TRBJ1-1	.	CASSQDEGGRTEAFF	TGTGCCAGCAGCCAAGATGAGGGGGGCAGAACTGAAGCTTTCTTT
TRBV5-4	few	TRBJ2-3	TRBD1	CASSLDSSGTGITDTQYF	TGTGCCAGCAGCTTGGATTCTAGTGGGACAGGAATCACAGATACGCAGTATTTT
TRBV14	few	TRBJ2-7	TRBD1	CASSQVQGINEQYF	TGTGCCAGCAGCCAAGTACAGGGGATCAACGAGCAGTACTTC
TRBV6-6	many	TRBJ1-2	.	CASSYDAANYGYTF	TGTGCCAGCAGTTACGATGCAGCCAACTATGGCTACACCTTC
TRBV2	many	TRBJ2-3	.	CASSNERDTQYF	TGTGCCAGCAGTAACGAGCGGGATACGCAGTATTTT
TRBV5-1	.	TRBJ2-1	TRBD1	CASSSKTGVNEQFF	TGCGCCAGCAGCTCTAAAACAGGGGTCAATGAGCAGTTCTTC
TRBV6-2/TRBV6-3	few	TRBJ1-5	.	CASSALNNNQPQHF	TGTGCCAGCAGCGCCCTGAACAACAATCAGCCCCAGCATTTT
TRBV12-3/TRBV12-4	few	TRBJ2-6	.	CASSRGITGANVLTF	TGTGCCAGCAGCCGCGGAATTACGGGGGCCAACGTCCTGACTTTC
TRBV3-1	few	TRBJ2-2	.	CASSLNSGELFF	TGTGCCAGCAGCCTTAATTCCGGGGAGCTGTTTTTT
TRBV3-1	many	TRBJ1-6	TRBD1	CASSQDRLSPLHF	TGTGCCAGCAGCCAGGACAGGCTTTCACCCCTCCACTTT
TRBV29-1	few	TRBJ1-1	.	CSVGVTGKGTEAFF	TGCAGCGTTGGGGTTACAGGGAAGGGCACTGAAGCTTTCTTT
TRBV12-3/TRBV12-4	few	TRBJ2-3	.	CASGPSGGSTDTQYF	TGTGCCAGCGGGCCATCGGGCGGAAGCACAGATACGCAGTATTTT
TRBV19	many	TRBJ1-2	.	CASIGEPSRYGYTF	TGTGCCAGTATCGGGGAGCCCTCCCGCTATGGCTACACCTTC
TRBV7-6	few	TRBJ1-6	.	CASSPVENSPLHF	TGTGCCAGCAGCCCCGTAGAGAATTCACCCCTCCACTTT
TRBV4-1	many	TRBJ1-6	.	CASSQDRDNSPLHF	TGCGCCAGCAGCCAAGACAGGGATAATTCACCCCTCCACTTT
TRBV12-3/TRBV12-4	.	TRBJ2-7	TRBD1	CASSLDRGQGSYEQYF	TGTGCCAGCAGTTTAGACAGGGGACAGGGATCCTACGAGCAGTACTTC
TRBV27	few	TRBJ2-7	TRBD1	CASSLTGLPYEQYF	TGTGCCAGCAGCTTGACAGGGTTACCCTACGAGCAGTACTTC
TRBV4-3	.	TRBJ2-2	.	CASSQHSGGTNTGELFF	TGCGCCAGCAGCCAACATAGCGGCGGAACGAACACCGGGGAGCTGTTTTTT
TRBV5-4	.	TRBJ2-1	TRBD1	CASSLFGTGGNEQFF	TGTGCCAGCAGCTTGTTTGGGACAGGAGGAAATGAGCAGTTCTTC
TRBV28	many	TRBJ2-3	TRBD2	CASSPVWGSGGSDTQYF	TGTGCCAGCAGCCCCGTATGGGGTAGCGGGGGCTCAGATACGCAGTATTTT
TRBV7-2	few	TRBJ2-2	.	CASSALQGAGELFF	TGTGCCAGCAGCGCCCTACAGGGAGCCGGGGAGCTGTTTTTT
TRBV12-3/TRBV12-4	.	TRBJ1-2	.	CASRSGINHSGYTF	TGTGCCAGCAGGTCCGGGATTAATCATAGCGGCTACACCTTC
TRBV6-2/TRBV6-3	.	TRBJ1-5	.	CASSYLDSNQPQHF	TGTGCCAGCAGTTATCTGGATAGCAATCAGCCCCAGCATTTT
TRBV10-3	many	TRBJ1-6	TRBD1	CAIRDGQGDSPLHF	TGTGCCATCAGAGATGGACAGGGGGATTCACCCCTCCACTTT
TRBV30	.	TRBJ2-1	TRBD1	CAWSPLMGQGSYNEQFF	TGTGCCTGGAGTCCTTTGATGGGACAGGGAAGTTACAATGAGCAGTTCTTC
TRBV11-2	few	TRBJ2-1	.	CASSLDRTGVEQFF	TGTGCCAGCAGCCTAGACAGGACTGGGGTTGAGCAGTTCTTC
TRBV20-1	.	TRBJ1-2	.	CSAPLEAGYGYTF	TGCAGTGCCCCCCTTGAGGCGGGCTATGGCTACACCTTC
TRBV5-5	few	TRBJ2-3	TRBD1	CASSLEGQGSWVSTDTQYF	TGTGCCAGCAGCTTGGAGGGACAGGGTAGTTGGGTTAGCACAGATACGCAGTATTTT
TRBV29-1	many	TRBJ2-3	.	CSASQSTDTQYF	TGCAGCGCCTCGCAAAGCACAGATACGCAGTATTTT
TRBV7-8	.	TRBJ1-2	.	CASSLVLAANYGYTF	TGTGCCAGCAGCTTAGTGCTAGCAGCTAACTATGGCTACACCTTC
TRBV5-6	many	TRBJ2-7	TRBD1	CASSIGQGAYEQYF	TGTGCCAGCAGCATCGGACAGGGGGCCTACGAGCAGTACTTC
TRBV7-8	few	TRBJ1-1	.	CASSLDRGIGTEAFF	TGTGCCAGCAGCTTAGATCGGGGGATCGGCACTGAAGCTTTCTTT
TRBV10-3	.	TRBJ1-5	.	CAISEGGTGQPQHF	TGTGCCATCAGTGAGGGGGGGACGGGTCAGCCCCAGCATTTT
TRBV29-1	.	TRBJ2-7	.	CSVGDTRYSYEQYF	TGCAGCGTAGGGGACACGAGGTATTCCTACGAGCAGTACTTC
TRBV2	few	TRBJ1-1	.	CASSEVRASYTEAFF	TGTGCCAGCAGTGAGGTCAGGGCTTCGTACACTGAAGCTTTCTTT
TRBV24-1	many	TRBJ2-3	.	CATSGGARTDTQYF	TGTGCCACCAGTGGAGGGGCTCGGACAGATACGCAGTATTTT
TRBV7-2	many	TRBJ1-1	TRBD1	CASSLGQGFTEAFF	TGTGCCAGCAGCTTAGGACAGGGATTCACTGAAGCTTTCTTT